This entry describes one TCR beta chain. RNA extraction and reverse transcription yielded cDNA as sequencing template. Assay used: immunoSEQ multiplex PCR; TCRdb lists only in-frame clones, some missing. This sample yields some 190,000 clones, of which just under 65% are seen a single time; approximately 1.4% belongs to the top ten. This sample was taken from a study of CD8+ T cells in alopecia areata. CDR3 length: 13 residues. Germline V CDR1 and CDR2: GTSNPN, SVGIG (reference sequence). V lost 3 bases to trimming and J lost 5 bases, with 12 bases between them. Treatment indicated: oral pan-JAK inhibitor, 5-10 mg twice daily. Alopecia areata patients provided lesional scalp punch biopsies and peripheral blood, both collected for the study.

This chain connects TRBV30 to TRBJ2-3; the D gene is possibly TRBD2 (7 bases). This specimen consisted of CD4+ T cells sorted from blood, obtained at approximately week 50, from a patient treated with tofacitinib. This receptor was identified in a human donor with alopecia areata. DNA of the CDR3: TGTGCCTGGAGGGGGGGGCTAATAGATACGCAGTATTTT. As protein: CAWRGGLIDTQYF.